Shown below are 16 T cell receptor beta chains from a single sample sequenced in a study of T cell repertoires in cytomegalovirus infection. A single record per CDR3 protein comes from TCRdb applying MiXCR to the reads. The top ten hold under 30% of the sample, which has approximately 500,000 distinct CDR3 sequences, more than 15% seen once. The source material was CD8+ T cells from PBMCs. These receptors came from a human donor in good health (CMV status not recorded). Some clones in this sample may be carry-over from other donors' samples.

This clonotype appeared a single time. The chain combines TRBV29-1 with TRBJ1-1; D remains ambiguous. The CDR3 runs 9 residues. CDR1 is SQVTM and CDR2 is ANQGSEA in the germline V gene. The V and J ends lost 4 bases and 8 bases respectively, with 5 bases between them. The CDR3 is CSVGQEAFF. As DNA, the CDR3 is TGCAGCGTTGGCCAAGAAGCTTTCTTT.

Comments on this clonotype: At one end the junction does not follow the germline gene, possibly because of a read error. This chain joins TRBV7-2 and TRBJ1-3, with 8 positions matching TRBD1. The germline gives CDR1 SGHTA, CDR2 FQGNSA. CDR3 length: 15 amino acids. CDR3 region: CASSFGQGSVNTIYF. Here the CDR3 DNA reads TGTGCCAGCAGCTTCGGACAGGGCTCTGTAAACACCATATATTTT.

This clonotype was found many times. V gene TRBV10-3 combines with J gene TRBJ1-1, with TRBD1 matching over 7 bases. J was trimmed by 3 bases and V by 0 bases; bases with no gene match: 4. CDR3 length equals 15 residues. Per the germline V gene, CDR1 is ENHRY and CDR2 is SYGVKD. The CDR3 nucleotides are TGTGCCATCAGTGAGTCCTGGGGACAGCACACTGAAGCTTTCTTT. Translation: CAISESWGQHTEAFF.

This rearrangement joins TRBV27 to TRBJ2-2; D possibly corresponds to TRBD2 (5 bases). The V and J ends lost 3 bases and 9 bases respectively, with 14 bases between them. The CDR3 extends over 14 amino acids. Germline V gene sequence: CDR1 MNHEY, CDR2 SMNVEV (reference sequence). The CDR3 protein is CASSFSVSGWELFF. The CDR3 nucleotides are TGTGCCAGCAGTTTCTCCGTGAGCGGCTGGGAGCTGTTTTTT.

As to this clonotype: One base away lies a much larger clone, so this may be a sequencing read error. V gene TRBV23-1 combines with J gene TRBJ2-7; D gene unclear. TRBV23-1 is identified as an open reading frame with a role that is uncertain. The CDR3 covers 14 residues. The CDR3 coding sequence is TGCGACAGCAGTCAATCGGGCGGCTCCTACGAGCAGTACTTC. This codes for CDSSQSGGSYEQYF.

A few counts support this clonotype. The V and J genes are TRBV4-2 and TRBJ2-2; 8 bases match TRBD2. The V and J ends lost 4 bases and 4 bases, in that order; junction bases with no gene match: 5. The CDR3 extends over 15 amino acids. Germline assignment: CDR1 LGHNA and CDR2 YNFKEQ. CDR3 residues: CASSPPAGVTGELFF. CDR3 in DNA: TGTGCCAGCAGCCCCCCAGCGGGGGTCACCGGGGAGCTGTTTTTT.

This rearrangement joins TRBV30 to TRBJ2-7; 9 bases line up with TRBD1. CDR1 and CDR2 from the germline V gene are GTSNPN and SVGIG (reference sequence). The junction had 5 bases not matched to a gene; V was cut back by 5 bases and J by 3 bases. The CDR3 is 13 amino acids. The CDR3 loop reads CAWGTGQGYEQYF. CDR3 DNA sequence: TGTGCCTGGGGAACGGGACAGGGCTACGAGCAGTACTTC.

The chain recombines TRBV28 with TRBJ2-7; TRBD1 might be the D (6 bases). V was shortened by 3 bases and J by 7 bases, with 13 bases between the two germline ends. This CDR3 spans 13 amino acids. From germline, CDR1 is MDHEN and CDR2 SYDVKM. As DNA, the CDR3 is TGTGCCAGCAGTTTCAACAGGGCTGTAGAGCAGTACTTC. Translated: CASSFNRAVEQYF. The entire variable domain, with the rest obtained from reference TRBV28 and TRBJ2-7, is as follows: DVKVTQSSRYLVKRTGEKVFLECVQDMDHENMFWYRQDPGLGLRLIYFSYDVKMKEKGDIPEGYSVSREKKERFSLILESASTNQTSMYLCASSFNRAVEQYFGPGTRLTVT.

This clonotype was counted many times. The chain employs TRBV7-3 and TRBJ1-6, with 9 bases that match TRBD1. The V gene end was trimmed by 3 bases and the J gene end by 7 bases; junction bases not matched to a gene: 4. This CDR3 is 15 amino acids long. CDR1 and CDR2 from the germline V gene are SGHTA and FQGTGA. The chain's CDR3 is CASSLRGQGNSPLHF. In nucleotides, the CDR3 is TGTGCCAGCAGCTTGAGGGGACAGGGAAATTCACCCCTCCACTTT. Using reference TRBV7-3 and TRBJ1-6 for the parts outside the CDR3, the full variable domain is GAGVSQTPSNKVTEKGKYVELRCDPISGHTALYWYRQSLGQGPEFLIYFQGTGAADDSGLPNDRFFAVRPEGSVSTLKIQRTERGDSAVYLCASSLRGQGNSPLHFGNGTRLTVT.

CDR3 DNA sequence: TGTGCCAGTAGTATAGCCTATGGGCGGATATCCTACAATGAGCAGTTCTTC. As protein: CASSIAYGRISYNEQFF. The rearrangement links TRBV19 to TRBJ2-1; D uncertain. Germline values: CDR1 LNHDA, CDR2 SQIVND (reference sequence). Trimming removed 1 base at V and 1 base at J, with 14 bases between. CDR3 length: 17 amino acids.

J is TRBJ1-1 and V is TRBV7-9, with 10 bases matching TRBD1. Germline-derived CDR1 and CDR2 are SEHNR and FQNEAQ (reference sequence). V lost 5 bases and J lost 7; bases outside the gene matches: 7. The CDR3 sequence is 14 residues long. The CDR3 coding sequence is TGTGCCAGCAGCCTGAGACAGGGGGCGGTTGAAGCTTTCTTT. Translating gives CASSLRQGAVEAFF. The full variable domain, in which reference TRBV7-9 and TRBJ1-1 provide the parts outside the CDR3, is DTGVSQNPRHKITKRGQNVTFRCDPISEHNRLYWYRQTLGQGPEFLTYFQNEAQLEKSRLLSDRFSAERPKGSFSTLEIQRTEQGDSAMYLCASSLRQGAVEAFFGQGTRLTVV.

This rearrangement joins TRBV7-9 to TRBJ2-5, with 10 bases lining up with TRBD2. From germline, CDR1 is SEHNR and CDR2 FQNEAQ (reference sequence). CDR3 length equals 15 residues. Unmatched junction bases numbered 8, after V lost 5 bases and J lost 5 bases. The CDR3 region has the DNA TGTGCCAGCAGCCATCCGGGACTAGCGTGGGAGACCCAGTACTTC. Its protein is CASSHPGLAWETQYF.

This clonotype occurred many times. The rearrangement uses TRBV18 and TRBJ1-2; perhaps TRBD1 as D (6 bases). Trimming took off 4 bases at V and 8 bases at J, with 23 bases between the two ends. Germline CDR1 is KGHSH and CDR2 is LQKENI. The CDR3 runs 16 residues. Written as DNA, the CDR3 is TGTGCCAGCTCACGACGACGAGACGAACAGGGAAGAGGCTACACCTTC. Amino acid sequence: CASSRRRDEQGRGYTF. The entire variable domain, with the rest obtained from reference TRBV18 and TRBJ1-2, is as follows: NAGVMQNPRHLVRRRGQEARLRCSPMKGHSHVYWYRQLPEEGLKFMVYLQKENIIDESGMPKERFSAEFPKEGPSILRIQQVVRGDSAAYFCASSRRRDEQGRGYTFGSGTRLTVV.

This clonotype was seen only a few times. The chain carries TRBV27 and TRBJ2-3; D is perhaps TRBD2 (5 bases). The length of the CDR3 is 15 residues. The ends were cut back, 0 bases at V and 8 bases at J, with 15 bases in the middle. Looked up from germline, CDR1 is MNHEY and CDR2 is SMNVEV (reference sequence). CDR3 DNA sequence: TGTGCCAGCAGTTTATCGGTCGGTCGGGATAGTACGCAGTATTTT. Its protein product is CASSLSVGRDSTQYF.

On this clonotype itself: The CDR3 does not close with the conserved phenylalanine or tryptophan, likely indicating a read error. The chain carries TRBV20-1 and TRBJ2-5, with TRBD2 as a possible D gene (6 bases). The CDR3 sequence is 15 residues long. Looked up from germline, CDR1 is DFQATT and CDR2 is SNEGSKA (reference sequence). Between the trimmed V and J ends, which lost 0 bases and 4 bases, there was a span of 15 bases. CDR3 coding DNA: TGCAGTGCTAGAGACCAACGGGAGTCGAGAGAGACCCAGTACTTA. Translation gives CSARDQRESRETQYL.

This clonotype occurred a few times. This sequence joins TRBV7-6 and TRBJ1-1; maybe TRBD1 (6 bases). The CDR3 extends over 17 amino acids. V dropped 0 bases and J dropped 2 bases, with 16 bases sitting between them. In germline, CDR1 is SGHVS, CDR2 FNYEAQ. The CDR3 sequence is CASSLAPGGPSNTEAFF. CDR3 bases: TGTGCCAGCAGCTTAGCGCCCGGGGGGCCCTCTAACACTGAAGCTTTCTTT.